The 18 T cell receptor beta chains reported below all come from one sample, sequenced in a study of blood T cell repertoires in COVID-19. Clones were read by immunoSEQ multiplex PCR, and TCRdb kept only the in-frame ones, dropping some. The table has over 250,000 clones, 85% to 90% seen once. The source material was PBMCs or T cells enriched from blood (not recorded which). Receptors were obtained from a woman aged 18 to 35 who had recovered from COVID-19.

This clone appeared once. The chain is built from TRBV5-8 and TRBJ2-7; 7 nucleotides line up with TRBD1. The CDR3 contains 14 residues. CDR1 and CDR2 (germline): SGHTS, YDEGEE. With 0 bases clipped from V and 5 bases from J, the junction kept 5 bases outside the gene matches. Here the CDR3 DNA reads TGTGCCAGCAGCTTGGGGTTAGGGGGCAACGAGCAGTACTTC. Translated: CASSLGLGGNEQYF.

V gene TRBV3-1 (or the pseudogene TRBV3-2) combines with J gene TRBJ1-3; D remains ambiguous. V shed 2 bases and J shed 7 bases, with 12 bases lying between them. The CDR3 consists of 14 residues. Germline CDR1 LGHDT, CDR2 YNNKEL (reference sequence). The chain's CDR3 is CASSQSMAGNTIYF. In DNA, the CDR3 is TGTGCCAGCAGCCAATCTATGGCCGGGAACACCATATATTTT.

CDR3 in amino acids: CASRKKQGWDTEAFF. For the CDR3, the DNA is TGTGCCAGCAGAAAGAAACAGGGCTGGGACACTGAAGCTTTCTTT. The chain uses TRBV5-8 and TRBJ1-1, with a possible D match to TRBD1 (6 bases). Looked up from germline, CDR1 is SGHTS and CDR2 is YDEGEE. The CDR3 is 15 amino acids. V gave up 5 bases and J gave up 3 bases, with 17 bases separating them. Based on the CDR3 plus reference TRBV5-8 and TRBJ1-1, the full variable domain is EAGVTQSPTHLIKTRGQQATLRCSPISGHTSVYWYQQALGLGLQFLLWYDEGEERNRGNFPPRFSGRQFPNYSSELNVNALELEDSALYLCASRKKQGWDTEAFFGQGTRLTVV.

This clone occurred once. This chain uses TRBV18 with TRBJ1-6; 10 bases are shared with TRBD1. This CDR3 comprises 15 residues. With V trimmed by 2 bases and J by 10 bases, 5 bases remained unmatched. Germline CDR1 is KGHSH and CDR2 is LQKENI. The CDR3 here is CASSPETGGRSPLHF. As DNA, the CDR3 is TGTGCCAGCTCACCAGAGACAGGGGGCAGGTCACCCCTCCACTTT. The full variable domain, completed using reference TRBV18 and TRBJ1-6, is NAGVMQNPRHLVRRRGQEARLRCSPMKGHSHVYWYRQLPEEGLKFMVYLQKENIIDESGMPKERFSAEFPKEGPSILRIQQVVRGDSAAYFCASSPETGGRSPLHFGNGTRLTVT.

The rearrangement uses TRBV19 and TRBJ2-1; D unclear. The CDR3 consists of 10 residues. Germline CDR1 LNHDA, CDR2 SQIVND (reference sequence). V was shortened by 9 bases and J by 10 bases, with 10 bases between the two germline ends. CDR3 amino acids: CASLGAEQFF. The CDR3 bases are TGTGCCAGCCTAGGAGCGGAGCAGTTCTTC.

This clone was seen only once. The gene calls are TRBV6-1 and TRBJ2-2; 11 bases align to TRBD2. The CDR3 contains 16 residues. Germline lookup yields CDR1 MNHNS and CDR2 SASEGT. The J segment lost 3 bases and the V segment lost 1 base, leaving 1 base of the junction unmatched. For the CDR3, the DNA is TGTGCCAGCAGTGAAGTAGCGGGGGGGGACACCGGGGAGCTGTTTTTT. Protein product: CASSEVAGGDTGELFF.

In its sample, this clone was seen a few times. The chain combines TRBV27 with TRBJ2-7, with unresolved D. Germline loops: CDR1 MNHEY, CDR2 SMNVEV (reference sequence). V was pared by 3 bases and J by 2 bases, with 8 bases between. The CDR3 covers 13 residues. The CDR3 coding sequence is TGTGCCAGCAGTTTGCAGTTTCCCTACGAGCAGTACTTC. Amino acid sequence: CASSLQFPYEQYF.

This sequence joins TRBV3-1 (or the pseudogene TRBV3-2) and TRBJ2-1; TRBD2 matches 12 bases. This CDR3 region has 16 residues. Germline V gene sequence: CDR1 LGHDT, CDR2 YNNKEL (reference sequence). Trimming took 4 bases from V and 5 from J; bases not matched to a gene: 6. This chain's CDR3 is CASSLVLAGGNNEQFF. The CDR3 DNA reads TGTGCCAGCAGCCTCGTTCTAGCGGGGGGGAACAATGAGCAGTTCTTC.

This clone was picked up a small number of times. The CDR3 is CASSPHLVGGNSPLHF. The DNA for the CDR3 is TGTGCCAGCAGTCCTCACCTAGTGGGAGGTAATTCACCCCTCCACTTT. This sequence joins TRBV27 and TRBJ1-6; D gene uncertain. The CDR3 extends over 16 amino acids. Germline CDR1 reads MNHEY; CDR2 reads SMNVEV (reference sequence). The V end was cut by 5 bases, the J end by 6 bases, with 17 bases between.

The V call is TRBV4-1, the J call TRBJ1-1; D unresolved. Germline CDR1 and CDR2: MGHRA and YSYEKL. V shed 1 base and J shed 1 base, with 10 bases lying between them. The CDR3 length is 15 residues. CDR3 region: CASSQGYTENTEAFF. DNA of the CDR3: TGCGCCAGCAGCCAAGGTTACACAGAGAACACTGAAGCTTTCTTT.

This chain joins TRBV5-1 and TRBJ2-3; 8 bases agree with TRBD2. CDR3 size: 17 residues. V trimming: 7 bases; J trimming: 0 bases; junction bases outside the gene matches: 13. The V gene's germline CDR1 is SGHRS and CDR2 YFSETQ. CDR3 amino acids: CASAHGGSGGSTDTQYF. As DNA, the CDR3 is TGCGCCAGCGCGCACGGGGGGAGCGGGGGCAGCACAGATACGCAGTATTTT.

The genes are TRBV3-1 (or the pseudogene TRBV3-2) and TRBJ2-1; TRBD2 is a possible D gene (5 bases). The ends were cut back, 0 bases at V and 6 bases at J, with 6 bases in the middle. The germline gives CDR1 LGHDT, CDR2 YNNKEL (reference sequence). This CDR3 has 13 residues. This CDR3 reads CASSQDLANEQFF. The DNA of the CDR3 is TGTGCCAGCAGCCAAGACCTAGCCAATGAGCAGTTCTTC.

The chain combines TRBV10-1 with TRBJ1-1, with D hard to call. Trimming removed 3 bases from V and 4 bases from J, with 12 bases in between. The germline V gene has CDR1 WNHNN and CDR2 SYGVQD (reference sequence). This CDR3 is 14 amino acids long. This chain's CDR3 is CASSDPTGSTEAFF. DNA for the CDR3: TGCGCCAGCAGTGATCCGACTGGGTCCACTGAAGCTTTCTTT.

The chain employs TRBV3-1 (or the pseudogene TRBV3-2) and TRBJ2-5; D is ambiguous. CDR3 size: 11 residues. Per germline, CDR1 LGHDT and CDR2 YNNKEL (reference sequence). V was pared by 4 bases and J by 8 bases, with 8 bases between. The CDR3 is CASSRSVTQYF. DNA for the CDR3: TGTGCCAGCAGCCGTTCGGTCACCCAGTACTTC.

The chain combines TRBV14 with TRBJ1-1; TRBD1 might be the D (5 bases). The CDR3 runs 15 residues. CDR1 is SGHDN and CDR2 is FVKESK in the germline V gene. Trimming pared 1 base from V and 3 bases from J, leaving 12 bases between. This CDR3 reads CASSQVGVIDTEAFF. The CDR3 nucleotides read TGTGCCAGCAGCCAAGTAGGGGTCATCGACACTGAAGCTTTCTTT. Combining the CDR3 with reference TRBV14 and TRBJ1-1 gives the whole variable domain EAGVTQFPSHSVIEKGQTVTLRCDPISGHDNLYWYRRVMGKEIKFLLHFVKESKQDESGMPNNRFLAERTGGTYSTLKVQPAELEDSGVYFCASSQVGVIDTEAFFGQGTRLTVV.

The V gene is TRBV5-5, the J gene TRBJ1-4; 9 bases align to TRBD1. J was trimmed by 8 bases and V by 4 bases; bases with no gene match: 15. This CDR3 is built from 17 residues. Germline V lookup: CDR1 SGHKS, CDR2 YYEKEE (reference sequence). The CDR3 nucleotides are TGTGCCAGCAGCCATCCCGGGACAGGGCTCGGTAGGGAAAAACTGTTTTTT. Protein: CASSHPGTGLGREKLFF.

The chain joins TRBV7-8 to TRBJ1-6; weak D call: TRBD1 (6 bases). The CDR3 has 16 amino acids. Germline V gives CDR1 SGHVS, CDR2 FQNEAQ. V was shortened by 5 bases and J by 0 bases, with 11 bases between the two germline ends. CDR3 nucleotides: TGTGCCAGCAGCGAAACAGGGAGCTCCTATAATTCACCCCTCCACTTT. This gives the protein CASSETGSSYNSPLHF.

The chain is built from TRBV5-1 and TRBJ1-1, with D unresolved. Germline lookup yields CDR1 SGHRS and CDR2 YFSETQ. Trimming cost V 7 bases and J 5 bases, with 15 bases left between them. CDR3 length: 13 residues. The CDR3 spells CASGEGLATEAFF. The CDR3 DNA sequence: TGCGCCAGCGGGGAGGGTCTCGCGACTGAAGCTTTCTTT.